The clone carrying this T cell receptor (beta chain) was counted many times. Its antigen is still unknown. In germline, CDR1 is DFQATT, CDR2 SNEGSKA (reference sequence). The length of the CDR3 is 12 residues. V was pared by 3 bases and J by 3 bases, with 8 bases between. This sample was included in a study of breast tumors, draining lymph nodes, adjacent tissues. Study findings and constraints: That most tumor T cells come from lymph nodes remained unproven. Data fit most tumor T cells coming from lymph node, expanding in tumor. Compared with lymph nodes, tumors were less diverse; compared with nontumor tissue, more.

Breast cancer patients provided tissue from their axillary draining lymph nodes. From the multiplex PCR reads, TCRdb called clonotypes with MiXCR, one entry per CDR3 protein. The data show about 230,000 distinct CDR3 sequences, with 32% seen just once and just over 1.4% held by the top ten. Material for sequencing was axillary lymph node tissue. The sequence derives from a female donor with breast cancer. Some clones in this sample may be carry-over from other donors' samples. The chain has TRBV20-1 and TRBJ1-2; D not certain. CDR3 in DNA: TGCAGTGCTAGGGAAAATTACTATGGCTACACCTTC. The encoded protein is CSARENYYGYTF.